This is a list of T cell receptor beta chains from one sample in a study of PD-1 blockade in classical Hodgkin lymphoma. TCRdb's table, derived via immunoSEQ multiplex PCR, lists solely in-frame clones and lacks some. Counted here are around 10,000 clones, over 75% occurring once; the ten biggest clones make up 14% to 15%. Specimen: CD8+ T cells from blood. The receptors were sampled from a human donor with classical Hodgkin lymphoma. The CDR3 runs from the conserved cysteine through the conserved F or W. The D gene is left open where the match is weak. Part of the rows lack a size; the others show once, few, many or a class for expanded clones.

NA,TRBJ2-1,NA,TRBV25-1,TGTGCCAGCAGTGGAACAGAGTACAATGAGCAGTTCTTC,CASSGTEYNEQFF
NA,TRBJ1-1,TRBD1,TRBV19,TGTGCCTCGGGACAGGGTTATTCTGAAGCTTTCTTT,CASGQGYSEAFF
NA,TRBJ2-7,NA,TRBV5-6,TGTGCCAGCAGCTCGCCCGGCAGGAACTACGAGCAGTACTTC,CASSSPGRNYEQYF
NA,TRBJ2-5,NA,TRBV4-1,TGCGCCAGCAGCCCCGGCAGGGGAGAGACCCAGTACTTC,CASSPGRGETQYF
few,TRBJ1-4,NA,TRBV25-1,TGTGCCAGCAGTGACACAGCAGCAACTAATGAAAAACTGTTTTTT,CASSDTAATNEKLFF
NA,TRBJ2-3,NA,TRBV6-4,TGTGCCAGCAGCCACAGGGACACAGATACGCAGTATTTT,CASSHRDTDTQYF
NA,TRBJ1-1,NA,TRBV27,TGTGCCAGCAGTTTAGCAAGGAGGAGAACTGAAGCTTTCTTT,CASSLARRRTEAFF
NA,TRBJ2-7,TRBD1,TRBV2,TGTGCCAGCAGTGTGAGAGGGGGCGGCTACGAGCAGTACTTC,CASSVRGGGYEQYF
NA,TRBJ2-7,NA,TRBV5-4,TGTGCCAGCAGCTTTTGGGGATACGGGTCCTACGAGCAGTACTTC,CASSFWGYGSYEQYF
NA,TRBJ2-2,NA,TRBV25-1,TGTGCCAGCAGTGAATCCTTAGGGAAGGCGAACACCGGGGAGCTGTTTTTT,CASSESLGKANTGELFF
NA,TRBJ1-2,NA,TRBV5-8,TGTGCCAGCAGCTCCAGCTTCACTATCCTAGTGGGTGGCTACACCTTC,CASSSSFTILVGGYTF
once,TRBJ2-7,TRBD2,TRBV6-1,TGTGCCAGCAGTGATCTAGCGGGGGGGCTCAACGAGCAGTACTTC,CASSDLAGGLNEQYF
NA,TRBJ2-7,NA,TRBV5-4,TGTGCCAGCAGCTTAGACGGTCTCCGGACTGTCCCCTACGAGCAGTACTTC,CASSLDGLRTVPYEQYF
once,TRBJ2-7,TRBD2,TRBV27,TGTGCCAGCAGTCCCCCGGGACTAGTTCTGCTCTCCGAGCAGTACTTC,CASSPPGLVLLSEQYF
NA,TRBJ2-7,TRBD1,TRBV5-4,TGTGCCAGCAGCTTGGAGGGCGGCAGGGGGCTACCCTACGAGCAGTACTTC,CASSLEGGRGLPYEQYF
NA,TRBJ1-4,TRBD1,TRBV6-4,TGTGCCAGCAGTGCCGACAGGGGCGGATTTGAAAAACTGTTTTTT,CASSADRGGFEKLFF
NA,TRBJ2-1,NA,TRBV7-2,TGTGCCAGCAGCTTAGGTGGCCACAATGAGCAGTTCTTC,CASSLGGHNEQFF
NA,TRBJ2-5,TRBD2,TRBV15,TGTGCCACCAGCAAACGCTTTTCACTAGCGGAAGAGACCCAGTACTTC,CATSKRFSLAEETQYF
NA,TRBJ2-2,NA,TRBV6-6,TGTGCCAGCAGCTTCGGGACTTTAACCGGGGAGCTGTTTTTT,CASSFGTLTGELFF
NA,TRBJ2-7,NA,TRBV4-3,TGCGCCAGCAGCCAAGAAGGCCAGGGTCCAATCTACGAGCAGTACTTC,CASSQEGQGPIYEQYF
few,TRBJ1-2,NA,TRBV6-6,TGTGCCAGCAAGGGAGAAGCTAACTATGGCTACACCTTC,CASKGEANYGYTF
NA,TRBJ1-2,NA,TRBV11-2,TGTGCCAGCAGCACCAGCACGACGTATGGCTACACCTTC,CASSTSTTYGYTF
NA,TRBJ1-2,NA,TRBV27,TGTGCCAGCAGTTTGGGCCCCCTCTATGGCTACACCTTC,CASSLGPLYGYTF
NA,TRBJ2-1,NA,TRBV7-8,TGTGCCAGCAGCTCACGGGGGGCCGGTGAGCAGTTCTTC,CASSSRGAGEQFF
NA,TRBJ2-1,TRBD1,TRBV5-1,TGCGCCAGCGGAACAGGGGGCCAGGGCAATGAGCAGTTCTTC,CASGTGGQGNEQFF
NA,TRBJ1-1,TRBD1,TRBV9,TGTGCCAGCAGCGCAAGACAGGGTTTCCCTAACACTGAAGCTTTCTTT,CASSARQGFPNTEAFF
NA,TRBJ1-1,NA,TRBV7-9,TGTGCCAGCAGCTTAATGGGTTCCGAGACTGAAGCTTTCTTT,CASSLMGSETEAFF
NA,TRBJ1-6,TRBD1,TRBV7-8,TGTGCCAGCAGCGATCAGGACAGGGGATATAATTCACCCCTCCACTTT,CASSDQDRGYNSPLHF
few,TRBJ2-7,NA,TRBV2,TGTGCCAGCAGTGTAACACCCTCCTACGAGCAGTACTTC,CASSVTPSYEQYF
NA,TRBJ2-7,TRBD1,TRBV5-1,TGCGCCAGCAGCTTGGCAGTTCGGGACAGATACGAGCAGTACTTC,CASSLAVRDRYEQYF
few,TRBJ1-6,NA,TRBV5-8,TGTGCCAGCAGCTCCCCCGAAGGAGCCTGGGGTGGTAATTCACCCCTCCACTTT,CASSSPEGAWGGNSPLHF
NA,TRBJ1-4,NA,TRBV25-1,TGTGCCAGCAGTGAACCCCTTTCCCGACAGAATGAAAAACTGTTTTTT,CASSEPLSRQNEKLFF
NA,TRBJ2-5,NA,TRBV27,TGTGCCAGCACCGACGCCGGGGGCGTTAGGGAGACCCAGTACTTC,CASTDAGGVRETQYF
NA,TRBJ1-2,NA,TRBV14,TGTGCCAGCAGCCCGGGGACCGCCTACGGCTACACCTTC,CASSPGTAYGYTF
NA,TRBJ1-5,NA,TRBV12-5,TGTGCTAGTGCCCTGGAGGGAAGCAATCAGCCCCAGCATTTT,CASALEGSNQPQHF
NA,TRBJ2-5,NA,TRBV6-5,TGTGCCAGCAGTTACTTCGCATTCCAAGAGACCCAGTACTTC,CASSYFAFQETQYF
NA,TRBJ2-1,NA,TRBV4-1,TGCGCCAGCAGCTCAAGATCAATCAGACCTTCTTGGAACAATGAGCAGTTCTTC,CASSSRSIRPSWNNEQFF
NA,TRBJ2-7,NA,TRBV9,TGTGCCAGCAGCCCGTGGGAACAGATCTACGAGCAGTACTTC,CASSPWEQIYEQYF
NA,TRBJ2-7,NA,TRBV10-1,TGCGCCAGCAGTGAGTCGAGTTTCTACGAGCAGTACTTC,CASSESSFYEQYF
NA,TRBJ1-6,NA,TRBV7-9,TGTGCCAGCAGCTCCGGTTGGGACGCCAATAATTCACCCCTCCACTTT,CASSSGWDANNSPLHF
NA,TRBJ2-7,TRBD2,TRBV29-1,TGCAGCGTGGTTCTAGCGGTCTCCTACGAGCAGTACTTC,CSVVLAVSYEQYF
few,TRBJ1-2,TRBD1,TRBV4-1,TGCGCCAGCAGCCAACGACAGGGAAGTGATTATGGCTACACCTTC,CASSQRQGSDYGYTF
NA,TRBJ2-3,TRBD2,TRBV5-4,TGTGCCAGCAGCTTGGGGCTAGCGGGGACAGATACGCAGTATTTT,CASSLGLAGTDTQYF
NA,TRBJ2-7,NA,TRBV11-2,TGTGCCAGCAGCTTAGAGGTTCGGACCGTATACGAGCAGTACTTC,CASSLEVRTVYEQYF
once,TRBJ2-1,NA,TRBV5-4,TGTGCCAGCAGCTTGAGTGGGTGGGATGAGCAGTTCTTC,CASSLSGWDEQFF
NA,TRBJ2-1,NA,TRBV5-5,TGTGCCAGCAGCTTGGCAGGAGACTCCCCATTCAATGAGCAGTTCTTC,CASSLAGDSPFNEQFF
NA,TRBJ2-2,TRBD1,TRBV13,TGTGCCAGCAGCCAGGGACAGGGGATTCCCTCCACCGGGGAGCTGTTTTTT,CASSQGQGIPSTGELFF
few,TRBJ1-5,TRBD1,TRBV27,TGTGCCAGCAGGTATCAGGGGGCCGGCCAGCCCCAGCATTTT,CASRYQGAGQPQHF
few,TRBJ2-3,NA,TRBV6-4,TGTGCCAGCTCAGAGGGGGGGACGAGCGCCGATACGCAGTATTTT,CASSEGGTSADTQYF
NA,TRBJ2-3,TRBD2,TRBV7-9,TGTGCCAGCATATCTAGCGGGGGGGCCTTCGATACGCAGTATTTT,CASISSGGAFDTQYF
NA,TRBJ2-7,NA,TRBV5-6,TGTGCCAGCAGCTTGGGGACCAGTGGGTACGAGCAGTACTTC,CASSLGTSGYEQYF
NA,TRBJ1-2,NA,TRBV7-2,TGTGCCAGCAGCTCCCCGGGAGAGCTTATTAACTATGGCTACACCTTC,CASSSPGELINYGYTF
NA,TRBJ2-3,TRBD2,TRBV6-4,TGTGCCAGCAGTGACCTAGCGGGGGAGGGAGATACGCAGTATTTT,CASSDLAGEGDTQYF
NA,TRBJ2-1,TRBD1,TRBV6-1,TGTGCCAGCAGTGAAGGGGGACAGGTCTATTATATGGCCAAGCAGCAGTTCTTC,CASSEGGQVYYMAKQQFF
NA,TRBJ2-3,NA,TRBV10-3,TGTGCCATCAGTGAGTCTCATATCGCGCAGTATTTT,CAISESHIAQYF
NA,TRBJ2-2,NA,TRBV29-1,TGCAGCGTTGAAGCCCTAACCGGGGAGCTGTTTTTT,CSVEALTGELFF
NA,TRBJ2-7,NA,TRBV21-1,TGTGCCAGCAGCAATCGGCGGCAGGGGAGGTACGAGCAGTACTTC,CASSNRRQGRYEQYF
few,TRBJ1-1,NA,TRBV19,TGTGCCAGTAGTATAGGGCAGGGGAAGGCTTTCTTT,CASSIGQGKAFF
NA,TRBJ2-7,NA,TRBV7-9,TGTGCCAGCAGCCCCTCGGGGGGCCTGAAAGAGCAGTACTTC,CASSPSGGLKEQYF
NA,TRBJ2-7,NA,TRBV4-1,TGCGCCAGCAGCCAGCGTCTTCCAGGTACCTACGAGCAGTACTTC,CASSQRLPGTYEQYF